The source of this T cell receptor beta chain is a study of early T cells in non-severe SARS-CoV-2 infection. The trim removed 3 bases at V and 8 bases at J, leaving 8 bases unmatched. The CDR3 sequence is 15 residues long. Per the germline V gene, CDR1 is SGDLS and CDR2 is YYNGEE. TCRdb re-called the 5' RACE reads with MiXCR, one entry per CDR3 protein. This sample yields 57,000 or so distinct CDR3 sequences, of which about 12% are seen a single time; more than 0.9% belongs to the top ten. This TCR derives from an adult who was a healthcare worker with PCR-confirmed SARS-CoV-2 infection or an uninfected control (not recorded which). The donor label of this sample is uncertain. The chain joins TRBV9 to TRBJ1-6; TRBD1 matches at 7 bases. This sample comprised whole blood, obtained at baseline. The CDR3 protein is CASSAGDRAHSPLHF. Written as DNA, the CDR3 is TGTGCCAGCAGCGCCGGAGACAGGGCTCATTCACCCCTCCACTTT.